These 8 T cell receptor beta chains were sequenced from one sample in a study of blood T cell repertoires in COVID-19. The protocol was immunoSEQ multiplex PCR, while the TCRdb copy is restricted to in-frame clones and leaves out a portion. The repertoire includes about 420,000 clones, 80% to 90% of them detected once, and roughly 0.78% sits in the top ten. Sequenced sample: peripheral blood. These TCRs come from a man aged 18 to 30 with COVID-19, enrolled during active disease.

The chain carries TRBV19 and TRBJ2-6; 10 bases are a match to TRBD1. The germline V gene encodes CDR1 LNHDA and CDR2 SQIVND (reference sequence). The V segment lost 3 bases and the J segment 0 bases; nucleotides outside the gene matches: 8. This CDR3 is built from 19 residues. CDR3 in amino acids: CASSIRRTGGPSGANVLTF. The CDR3 DNA reads as TGTGCCAGTAGTATTAGGAGGACAGGGGGACCCTCTGGGGCCAACGTCCTGACTTTC. The full variable domain, its missing parts supplied by reference TRBV19 and TRBJ2-6, is DGGITQSPKYLFRKEGQNVTLSCEQNLNHDAMYWYRQDPGQGLRLIYYSQIVNDFQKGDIAEGYSVSREKKESFPLTVTSAQKNPTAFYLCASSIRRTGGPSGANVLTFGAGSRLTVL.

The CDR3 nucleotides are TGTGCCAGCAGCGTAGGGACGACAGGAGGACGGGAAAAACTGTTTTTT. Its translation is CASSVGTTGGREKLFF. This chain uses TRBV9 with TRBJ1-4; perhaps TRBD1 as D (6 bases). This CDR3 has 16 residues. Germline CDR1 and CDR2: SGDLS and YYNGEE. Trimming left V 0 bases short and J 8 bases short, with 17 bases between.

The chain carries TRBV19 and TRBJ1-1; 8 bases match TRBD1. Germline values: CDR1 LNHDA, CDR2 SQIVND (reference sequence). This CDR3 comprises 15 residues. Unmatched junction bases numbered 7, after V lost 3 bases and J lost 4 bases. For the CDR3, the DNA is TGTGCCAGTAGTATCGCAGGGGGCGGTGGCACTGAAGCTTTCTTT. Protein product: CASSIAGGGGTEAFF.

This chain uses TRBV24-1 with TRBJ2-1; 9 bases align to TRBD2. Germline assignment: CDR1 KGHDR and CDR2 SFDVKD. The CDR3 loop spans 19 amino acids. The V gene end was trimmed by 6 bases and the J gene end by 7 bases; junction bases not matched to a gene: 21. The CDR3 sequence: CATSPILLLAGGPKNEQFF. Written as DNA, the CDR3 is TGTGCCACCAGTCCGATCCTACTCTTGGCGGGAGGGCCGAAGAATGAGCAGTTCTTC.

The chain couples TRBV5-6 to TRBJ1-6, with 8 bases lining up with TRBD1. V trimming: 4 bases; J trimming: 8 bases; junction bases outside the gene matches: 11. Germline V lookup: CDR1 SGHDT, CDR2 YYEEEE. The CDR3 consists of 16 residues. In DNA form, the CDR3 reads TGTGCCAGCAGCACCCCCTCGTCAGGGGGCTATTCACCCCTCCACTTT. Residues: CASSTPSSGGYSPLHF.

This chain links TRBV12-5 with TRBJ1-6, with 10 bases aligning to TRBD1. The junction had 7 bases not matched to a gene; V was cut back by 7 bases and J by 7 bases. This CDR3 region has 15 residues. Looked up from germline, CDR1 is LGHNT and CDR2 is FRNRAP. The CDR3 coding sequence is TGTGCTAGTGCCCCGGGACAGGGGCTAAATTCACCCCTCCACTTT. As protein: CASAPGQGLNSPLHF.

V gene TRBV24-1 combines with J gene TRBJ1-1; 8 positions agree with TRBD1. The V gene end was trimmed by 4 bases and the J gene end by 4 bases; junction bases not matched to a gene: 10. The germline gives CDR1 KGHDR, CDR2 SFDVKD. The CDR3 runs 16 residues. The CDR3 spells CATSENYGQGGTEAFF. CDR3 DNA sequence: TGTGCCACCAGTGAAAATTACGGACAGGGAGGCACTGAAGCTTTCTTT.

V is TRBV19 and J is TRBJ1-1; 9 positions match TRBD1. This CDR3 has 14 residues. Germline-derived CDR1 and CDR2 are LNHDA and SQIVND (reference sequence). The trim removed 7 bases at V and 4 bases at J, leaving 7 bases unmatched. The DNA for the CDR3 is TGTGCCAGTAAAACCGGGACAGGGATCACTGAAGCTTTCTTT. Translated, it gives CASKTGTGITEAFF.